This paragraph covers one T cell receptor beta chain sequence. This sample is drawn from a study of cytomegalovirus exposure and HLA in healthy donors. Per the germline V gene, CDR1 is MNHEY and CDR2 is SVGAGI. V was trimmed by 3 bases and J by 1 base, leaving 13 bases between them. This CDR3 spans 15 amino acids. Primers for the PCR totalled 60 Vbeta and 13 Jbeta. Repertoires were generated with immunoSEQ multiplex PCR, while TCRdb's copy carries only in-frame clones and drops some. This table has around 170,000 clones, about 81% appearing once. This sequence joins TRBV6-5 and TRBJ2-7, with a possible D match to TRBD1 (5 bases). The sequence was collected from a woman younger than 35 in good health and CMV-seronegative. Sequencing was performed on PBMCs. The CDR3 DNA sequence: TGTGCCAGCAGTTATGGGCAGGGCATATCCTACGAGCAGTACTTC. Amino acid sequence: CASSYGQGISYEQYF.